Below, 21 T cell receptor beta chains from the same sample are listed, as sequenced in a study of shared clonotypes between healthy human individuals. Measured with immunoSEQ multiplex PCR; TCRdb has only the in-frame clones, and not every one. This sample has millions of clones, with 85% to 95% found just once. The sample was naive CD4+ T cells sorted from blood. Sample subset: CD45RA+ positively selected. These receptors all come from a young man in good health.

The CDR3 nucleotides are TGTGCCAGCAGTGTTATCGATTGGGGTTCTGGAAACACCATATATTTT. Protein sequence: CASSVIDWGSGNTIYF. This sequence joins TRBV6-1 and TRBJ1-3; D unclear. Trimming shortened V by 4 bases and J by 1 base, and 14 bases separated the two germline ends. The germline V gene encodes CDR1 MNHNS and CDR2 SASEGT. The CDR3 is 16 amino acids.

The chain links TRBV18 to TRBJ1-5; 12 nucleotides agree with TRBD1. The CDR3 is 14 amino acids. With 5 bases clipped from V and 6 bases from J, the junction kept 2 bases outside the gene matches. CDR1 and CDR2 from the germline V gene are KGHSH and LQKENI. CDR3 coding DNA: TGTGCCAGCTCATCGGGACAGGGGGCTCAGCCCCAGCATTTT. Translation: CASSSGQGAQPQHF.

This clone was recorded once. This chain links TRBV18 with TRBJ2-7, with D possibly being TRBD2 (5 bases). Germline V gene sequence: CDR1 KGHSH, CDR2 LQKENI. The CDR3 consists of 13 residues. Trimming left V 5 bases short and J 3 bases short, with 11 bases between. The CDR3 region is CASSSKGVYEQYF. Here the CDR3 DNA reads TGTGCCAGCTCATCAAAGGGAGTCTACGAGCAGTACTTC. The variable domain in full, completed from reference TRBV18 and TRBJ2-7, reads NAGVMQNPRHLVRRRGQEARLRCSPMKGHSHVYWYRQLPEEGLKFMVYLQKENIIDESGMPKERFSAEFPKEGPSILRIQQVVRGDSAAYFCASSSKGVYEQYFGPGTRLTVT.

The chain uses TRBV11-1 and TRBJ1-1; D remains ambiguous. Trimming shortened V by 1 base and J by 0 bases, and 21 bases separated the two germline ends. The CDR3 has 19 residues. Germline V gene data show CDR1 as SGHAT and CDR2 as FQDESV (reference sequence). The CDR3 sequence: CASSLGPEIVQGMNTEAFF. In DNA, the CDR3 is TGTGCCAGCAGCTTAGGGCCCGAGATTGTCCAAGGCATGAACACTGAAGCTTTCTTT.

This chain joins TRBV6-5 and TRBJ2-2; TRBD1 matches 9 bases. V lost 4 bases, J lost 6 bases, and 6 bases stayed unmatched. The CDR3 has 15 residues. Germline assignment: CDR1 MNHEY and CDR2 SVGAGI. DNA of the CDR3: TGTGCCAGCAGTTCAACAGGGGGCTCGTCCGGGGAGCTGTTTTTT. Amino acid sequence: CASSSTGGSSGELFF.

V usage is TRBV28 and J usage is TRBJ1-1; weak D call: TRBD1 (5 bases). The CDR3 consists of 14 residues. The V end lost 5 bases, the J end lost 5 bases, and 15 bases lay between the germline ends. Germline assignment: CDR1 MDHEN and CDR2 SYDVKM. This CDR3 is CASSRTRGWTEAFF. The CDR3 DNA follows: TGTGCCAGCAGTCGCACTAGGGGTTGGACTGAAGCTTTCTTT. The full variable domain, in which reference TRBV28 and TRBJ1-1 provide the parts outside the CDR3, is DVKVTQSSRYLVKRTGEKVFLECVQDMDHENMFWYRQDPGLGLRLIYFSYDVKMKEKGDIPEGYSVSREKKERFSLILESASTNQTSMYLCASSRTRGWTEAFFGQGTRLTVV.

The chain is built from TRBV5-4 and TRBJ1-1, with D unresolved. The CDR3 sequence is 15 residues long. Germline V gene data show CDR1 as SGHNT and CDR2 as YYREEE (reference sequence). Between the trimmed V and J ends, which lost 0 bases and 0 bases, there was a span of 9 bases. The CDR3 coding sequence is TGTGCCAGCAGCTTGGTTACACCCATGAACACTGAAGCTTTCTTT. This codes for CASSLVTPMNTEAFF. Full variable domain (remainder filled in from reference TRBV5-4 and TRBJ1-1): ETGVTQSPTHLIKTRGQQVTLRCSSQSGHNTVSWYQQALGQGPQFIFQYYREEENGRGNFPPRFSGLQFPNYSSELNVNALELDDSALYLCASSLVTPMNTEAFFGQGTRLTVV.

This clone was recorded once. The gene calls are TRBV11-2 and TRBJ1-4; a weak D match, TRBD1 (5 bases). V lost 2 bases and J 8 bases, leaving 18 bases between the germline ends. CDR3 length: 16 residues. The V gene's germline CDR1 is SGHAT and CDR2 FQNNGV. CDR3 bases: TGTGCCAGCAGCTTATACCAAGCAGGGAATCGGGAAAAACTGTTTTTT. It translates to CASSLYQAGNREKLFF.

The rearrangement uses TRBV20-1 and TRBJ2-3; D unresolved. This CDR3 has 10 amino acids. Germline assignment: CDR1 DFQATT and CDR2 SNEGSKA (reference sequence). V lost 6 bases and J 7 bases, leaving 8 bases between the germline ends. The CDR3 region has the DNA TGCAGTGCGGTCCGGAATACGCAGTATTTT. Its protein is CSAVRNTQYF.

Note on this clone: Other DNA sequences of this sample code for an identical CDR3. This sequence joins TRBV2 and TRBJ1-6; D not certain. Per the germline V gene, CDR1 is SNHLY and CDR2 is FYNNEI. V was clipped by 1 base and J by 10 bases, with 17 bases between them. The CDR3 sequence is 16 residues long. The CDR3 sequence: CASSEDRAYLNSPLHF. DNA for the CDR3: TGTGCCAGCAGTGAAGACCGGGCCTACCTAAACTCACCCCTCCACTTT.

J is TRBJ2-7 and V is TRBV6-1, with D tentatively TRBD1 or TRBD2 (5 bases each). The germline V gene has CDR1 MNHNS and CDR2 SASEGT. V was cut by 6 bases and J by 8 bases, with 14 bases left in between. This CDR3 has 12 amino acids. Written as DNA, the CDR3 is TGTGCCAGCAGGAGGGACCTTACCCAGCAGTACTTC. Its translation is CASRRDLTQQYF.

The chain couples TRBV7-9 to TRBJ1-2; no reliable D call. The V and J ends lost 1 base and 4 bases respectively, with 7 bases between them. Germline V gene lookup returns CDR1 SEHNR and CDR2 FQNEAQ (reference sequence). The CDR3 contains 13 residues. The CDR3 nucleotides are TGTGCCAGCAGCTTAGGAGTGAGCTATGGCTACACCTTC. Protein sequence: CASSLGVSYGYTF. Full variable domain (outside the CDR3, taken from reference TRBV7-9 and TRBJ1-2): DTGVSQNPRHKITKRGQNVTFRCDPISEHNRLYWYRQTLGQGPEFLTYFQNEAQLEKSRLLSDRFSAERPKGSFSTLEIQRTEQGDSAMYLCASSLGVSYGYTFGSGTRLTVV.

CDR3 protein: CASSLEAEQYF. In nucleotides, the CDR3 is TGTGCCAGCAGCTTAGAGGCCGAGCAGTACTTC. This chain connects TRBV7-9 to TRBJ2-7, with D unresolved. Trimming took off 1 base at V and 6 bases at J, with 4 bases between the two ends. This CDR3 has 11 residues. Germline V gene sequence: CDR1 SEHNR, CDR2 FQNEAQ (reference sequence).

The V gene is TRBV19, the J gene TRBJ2-7; 7 nucleotides line up with TRBD1. The ends lost 2 bases at V and 6 bases at J; junction bases unmatched: 10. The V gene's germline CDR1 is LNHDA and CDR2 SQIVND (reference sequence). The CDR3 covers 15 residues. The DNA of the CDR3 is TGTGCCAGTAGTATAAAGGGGGCGGCCCCTTTCGAGCAGTACTTC. Protein product: CASSIKGAAPFEQYF.

This clone was found once. This sequence may be a read error, since a much larger clone differs from it by one base. The sample carries other DNA sequences with the same CDR3. This chain uses TRBV28 with TRBJ2-7; no clear D. The V end was cut by 5 bases, the J end by 0 bases, with 2 bases between. The CDR3 contains 11 residues. From germline, CDR1 is MDHEN and CDR2 SYDVKM. The CDR3 DNA reads as TGTGCCAGCAGTGACTCCTACGAGCAGTACTTC. Protein sequence: CASSDSYEQYF.

The gene calls are TRBV7-9 and TRBJ2-7; D is unclear. V was trimmed by 6 bases and J by 0 bases, leaving 12 bases between them. This CDR3 spans 14 amino acids. Looked up from germline, CDR1 is SEHNR and CDR2 is FQNEAQ (reference sequence). CDR3 residues: CASSSRKSSYEQYF. In nucleotides, the CDR3 is TGTGCCAGCAGTAGCCGGAAGAGCTCCTACGAGCAGTACTTC.

This clone was detected a few times. The rearrangement uses TRBV18 and TRBJ1-2; D remains unclear. Trimming pared 1 base from V and 6 bases from J, leaving 9 bases between. This CDR3 has 13 amino acids. Germline V gene sequence: CDR1 KGHSH, CDR2 LQKENI. CDR3 sequence: CASSPQAEDGYTF. For the CDR3, the DNA is TGTGCCAGCTCACCACAGGCGGAGGATGGCTACACCTTC. The full variable domain, its missing parts supplied by reference TRBV18 and TRBJ1-2, is NAGVMQNPRHLVRRRGQEARLRCSPMKGHSHVYWYRQLPEEGLKFMVYLQKENIIDESGMPKERFSAEFPKEGPSILRIQQVVRGDSAAYFCASSPQAEDGYTFGSGTRLTVV.

Points on this clone: This sample also contains other DNA sequences that code for the same CDR3. This chain uses TRBV30 with TRBJ1-2; D is perhaps TRBD1 (5 bases). The V gene lost 3 bases and the J gene lost 4 bases, with 9 bases spanning the gap. CDR3 size: 12 residues. Germline-derived CDR1 and CDR2 are GTSNPN and SVGIG (reference sequence). The CDR3 DNA reads TGTGCCTGGAGCCGGCAGGGCTATGGCTACACCTTC. This encodes CAWSRQGYGYTF.

The chain is built from TRBV10-3 and TRBJ2-7; D is perhaps TRBD1 (6 bases). Between the trimmed V and J ends, which lost 4 bases and 7 bases, there was a span of 11 bases. The germline CDR1 and CDR2 sequences are ENHRY and SYGVKD. This CDR3 is 12 amino acids long. The CDR3 DNA reads as TGTGCCATCAGTGTTGGGCAGGGGGAGCAGTACTTC. It codes for CAISVGQGEQYF.

The gene calls are TRBV25-1 and TRBJ2-1; D gene unclear. Trimming left V 10 bases short and J 0 bases short, with 13 bases between. Germline CDR1 MGHDK, CDR2 SYGVNS. The CDR3 spans 14 residues. CDR3 residues: CATTHPSSYNEQFF. The CDR3 DNA follows: TGTGCCACTACACACCCGAGCTCCTACAATGAGCAGTTCTTC. The full variable domain, with the rest looked up from reference TRBV25-1 and TRBJ2-1, is EADIYQTPRYLVIGTGKKITLECSQTMGHDKMYWYQQDPGMELHLIHYSYGVNSTEKGDLSSESTVSRIRTEHFPLTLESARPSHTSQYLCATTHPSSYNEQFFGPGTRLTVL.

The chain has TRBV7-2 and TRBJ2-5; 8 positions agree with TRBD1. This CDR3 contains 15 residues. Germline CDR1 is SGHTA and CDR2 is FQGNSA. The trim removed 5 bases at V and 5 bases at J, leaving 10 bases unmatched. The chain's CDR3 is CASSPDRGIGETQYF. CDR3 bases: TGTGCCAGCAGCCCCGACAGGGGAATCGGGGAGACCCAGTACTTC.